This T cell receptor beta chain was sequenced during a study of T cell responses to AZD1222 COVID-19 vaccine. Overall study results and limits: The peak T cell response came first, and repertoires were sampled only after it. Unmutated variant regions reportedly attract nearly half of all spike-specific TCRs. Clonal diversity was possibly underestimated, and white British individuals and females predominated among donors. Across spike, vaccine-associated CD4 TCRs were found, dominant at 160-218 and 743-854.

Generated by immunoSEQ multiplex PCR, the TCRdb table keeps only in-frame clones and is missing some. The table shows 160,000 or so clones, with about 90% occurring only once. In the case of this clone: No antigen is known for it.

After removal of 3 bases from V and 3 bases from J, the junction contained 8 bases not matched to a gene. The germline gives CDR1 MDHEN, CDR2 SYDVKM. CDR3 size: 16 residues. Source: peripheral blood, taken 28 days after the second dose of the MenACWY control vaccine. The V gene is TRBV28, the J gene TRBJ1-5; 7 bases map to TRBD1. The source of this sequence is an adult who received the MenACWY meningococcal vaccine as a control. CDR3 amino acids: CASSLAQGSYNQPQHF. The CDR3 bases are TGTGCCAGCAGTTTGGCACAGGGGTCCTACAATCAGCCCCAGCATTTT.